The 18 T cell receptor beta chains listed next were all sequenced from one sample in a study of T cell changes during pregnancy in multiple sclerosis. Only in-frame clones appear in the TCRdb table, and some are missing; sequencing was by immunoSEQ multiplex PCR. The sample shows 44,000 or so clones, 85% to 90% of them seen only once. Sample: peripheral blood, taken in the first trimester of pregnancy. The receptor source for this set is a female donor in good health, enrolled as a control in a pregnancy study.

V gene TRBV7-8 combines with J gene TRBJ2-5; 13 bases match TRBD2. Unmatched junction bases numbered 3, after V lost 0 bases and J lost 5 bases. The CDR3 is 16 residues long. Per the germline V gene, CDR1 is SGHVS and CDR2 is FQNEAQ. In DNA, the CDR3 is TGTGCCAGCAGCTTAGCTCAGACTAGCGGGGGGGAGACCCAGTACTTC. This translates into CASSLAQTSGGETQYF.

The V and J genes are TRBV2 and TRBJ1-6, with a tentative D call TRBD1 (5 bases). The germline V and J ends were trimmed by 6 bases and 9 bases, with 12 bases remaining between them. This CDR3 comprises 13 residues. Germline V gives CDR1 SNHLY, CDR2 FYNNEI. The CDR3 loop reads CASSAGPPSPLHF. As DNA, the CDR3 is TGTGCCAGCAGCGCAGGGCCCCCTTCACCCCTCCACTTT.

The CDR3: CASSPGRGGGEQYF. CDR3 sequence (DNA): TGTGCCAGTAGTCCCGGGCGGGGGGGCGGCGAGCAGTACTTC. The chain is built from TRBV19 and TRBJ2-7; 9 positions match TRBD2. Germline-derived CDR1 and CDR2 are LNHDA and SQIVND (reference sequence). Trimming removed 5 bases from V and 6 bases from J; junction bases left unmatched: 8. This CDR3 has 14 residues.

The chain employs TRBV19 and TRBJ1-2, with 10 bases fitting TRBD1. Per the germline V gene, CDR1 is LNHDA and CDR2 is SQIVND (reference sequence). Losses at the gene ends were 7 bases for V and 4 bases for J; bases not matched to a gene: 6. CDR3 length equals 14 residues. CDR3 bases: TGTGCCAGTACCCTTGGGACAGGGGCCTATGGCTACACCTTC. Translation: CASTLGTGAYGYTF.

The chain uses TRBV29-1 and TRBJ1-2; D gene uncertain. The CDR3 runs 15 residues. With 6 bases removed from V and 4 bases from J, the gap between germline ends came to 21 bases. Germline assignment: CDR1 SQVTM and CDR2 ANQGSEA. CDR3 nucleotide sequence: TGCAGCGTGGGGAGGTCCCCCCTTGAAACCTATGGCTACACCTTC. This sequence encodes CSVGRSPLETYGYTF.

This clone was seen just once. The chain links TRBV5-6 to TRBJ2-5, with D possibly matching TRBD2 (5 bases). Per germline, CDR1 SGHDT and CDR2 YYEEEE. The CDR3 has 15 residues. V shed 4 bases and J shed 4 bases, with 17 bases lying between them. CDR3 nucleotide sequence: TGTGCCAGCAGCCTCATGGGCGGACTTCCAGAGACCCAGTACTTC. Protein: CASSLMGGLPETQYF.

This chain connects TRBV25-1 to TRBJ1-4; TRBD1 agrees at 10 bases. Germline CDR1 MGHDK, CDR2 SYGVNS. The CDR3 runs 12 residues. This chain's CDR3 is CAIGQGDEKLFF. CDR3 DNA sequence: TGTGCGATTGGACAGGGGGATGAAAAACTGTTTTTT.

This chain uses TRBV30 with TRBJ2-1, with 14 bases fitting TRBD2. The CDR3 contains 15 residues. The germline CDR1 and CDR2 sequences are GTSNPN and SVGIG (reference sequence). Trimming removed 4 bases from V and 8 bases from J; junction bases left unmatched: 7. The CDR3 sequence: CAWTPGTSGGYEQFF. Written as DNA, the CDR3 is TGTGCCTGGACACCCGGGACTAGCGGGGGATATGAGCAGTTCTTC. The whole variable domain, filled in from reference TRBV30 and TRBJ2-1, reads SQTIHQWPATLVQPVGSPLSLECTVEGTSNPNLYWYRQAAGRGLQLLFYSVGIGQISSEVPQNLSASRPQDRQFILSSKKLLLSDSGFYLCAWTPGTSGGYEQFFGPGTRLTVL.

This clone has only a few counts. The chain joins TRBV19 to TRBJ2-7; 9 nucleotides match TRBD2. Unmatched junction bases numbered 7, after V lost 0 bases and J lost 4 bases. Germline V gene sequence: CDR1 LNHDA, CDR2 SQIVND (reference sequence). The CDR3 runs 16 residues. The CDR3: CASSIDGSSGVYEQYF. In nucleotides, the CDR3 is TGTGCCAGTAGTATAGATGGGTCTAGCGGGGTGTACGAGCAGTACTTC.

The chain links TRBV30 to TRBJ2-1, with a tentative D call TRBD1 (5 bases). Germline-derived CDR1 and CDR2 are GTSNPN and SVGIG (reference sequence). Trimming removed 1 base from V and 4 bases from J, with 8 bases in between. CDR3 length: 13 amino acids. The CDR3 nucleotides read TGTGCCTGGAGTGGCAGGGCATACAATGAGCAGTTCTTC. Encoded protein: CAWSGRAYNEQFF.

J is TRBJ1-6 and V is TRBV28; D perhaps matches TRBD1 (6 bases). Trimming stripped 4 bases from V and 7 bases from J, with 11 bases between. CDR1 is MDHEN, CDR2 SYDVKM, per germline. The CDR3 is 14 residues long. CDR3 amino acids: CASSSQGWNSPLHF. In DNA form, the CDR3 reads TGTGCCAGCAGTTCACAGGGATGGAATTCACCCCTCCACTTT.

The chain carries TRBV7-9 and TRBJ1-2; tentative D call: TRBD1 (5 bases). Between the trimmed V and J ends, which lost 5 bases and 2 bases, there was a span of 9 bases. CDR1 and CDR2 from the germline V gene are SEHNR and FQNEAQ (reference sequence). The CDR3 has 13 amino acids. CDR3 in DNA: TGTGCCAGCAGCCCCGACAGAAACTATGGCTACACCTTC. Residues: CASSPDRNYGYTF.

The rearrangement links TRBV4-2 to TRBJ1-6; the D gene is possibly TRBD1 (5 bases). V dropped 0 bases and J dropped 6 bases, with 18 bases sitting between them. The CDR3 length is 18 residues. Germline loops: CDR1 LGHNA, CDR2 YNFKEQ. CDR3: CASSQEALQGSTNSPLHF. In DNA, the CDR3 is TGTGCCAGCAGCCAAGAAGCCCTCCAGGGATCCACTAATTCACCCCTCCACTTT.

This chain's CDR3 is CASSPSSGVSYEQYF. The DNA of the CDR3 is TGTGCCAGCTCACCAAGTAGCGGCGTCTCCTACGAGCAGTACTTC. The chain couples TRBV18 to TRBJ2-7, with D possibly being TRBD2 (6 bases). Trimming took 2 bases from V and 0 from J, leaving 11 bases between them. The CDR3 totals 15 residues. Germline values: CDR1 KGHSH, CDR2 LQKENI. The complete variable domain, with remaining parts taken from reference TRBV18 and TRBJ2-7, reads NAGVMQNPRHLVRRRGQEARLRCSPMKGHSHVYWYRQLPEEGLKFMVYLQKENIIDESGMPKERFSAEFPKEGPSILRIQQVVRGDSAAYFCASSPSSGVSYEQYFGPGTRLTVT.

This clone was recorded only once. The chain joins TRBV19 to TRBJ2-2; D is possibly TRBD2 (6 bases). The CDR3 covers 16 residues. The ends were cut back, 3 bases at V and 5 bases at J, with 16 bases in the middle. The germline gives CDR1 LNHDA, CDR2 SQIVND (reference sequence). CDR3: CASSMVRGAGTGELFF. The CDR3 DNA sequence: TGTGCCAGTAGTATGGTCCGGGGCGCGGGGACCGGGGAGCTGTTTTTT.

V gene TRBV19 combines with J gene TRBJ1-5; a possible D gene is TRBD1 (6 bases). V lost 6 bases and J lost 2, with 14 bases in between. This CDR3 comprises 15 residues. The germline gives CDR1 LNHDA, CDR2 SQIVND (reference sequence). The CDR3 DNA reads TGTGCCAGTAGAATACGGACAGTCGGCAATCAGCCCCAGCATTTT. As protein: CASRIRTVGNQPQHF.

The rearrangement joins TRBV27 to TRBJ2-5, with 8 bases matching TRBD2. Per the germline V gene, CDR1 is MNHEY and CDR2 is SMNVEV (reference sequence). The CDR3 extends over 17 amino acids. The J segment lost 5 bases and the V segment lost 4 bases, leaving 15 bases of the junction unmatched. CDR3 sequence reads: CASSSPGAGLAGETQYF. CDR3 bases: TGTGCCAGCAGTTCGCCGGGGGCAGGTTTAGCGGGGGAGACCCAGTACTTC.

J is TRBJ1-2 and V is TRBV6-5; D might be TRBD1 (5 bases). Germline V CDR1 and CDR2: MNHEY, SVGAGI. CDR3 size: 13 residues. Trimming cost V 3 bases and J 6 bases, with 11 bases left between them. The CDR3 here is CASSYQGLDGYTF. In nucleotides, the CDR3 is TGTGCCAGCAGTTATCAGGGTTTGGATGGCTACACCTTC.